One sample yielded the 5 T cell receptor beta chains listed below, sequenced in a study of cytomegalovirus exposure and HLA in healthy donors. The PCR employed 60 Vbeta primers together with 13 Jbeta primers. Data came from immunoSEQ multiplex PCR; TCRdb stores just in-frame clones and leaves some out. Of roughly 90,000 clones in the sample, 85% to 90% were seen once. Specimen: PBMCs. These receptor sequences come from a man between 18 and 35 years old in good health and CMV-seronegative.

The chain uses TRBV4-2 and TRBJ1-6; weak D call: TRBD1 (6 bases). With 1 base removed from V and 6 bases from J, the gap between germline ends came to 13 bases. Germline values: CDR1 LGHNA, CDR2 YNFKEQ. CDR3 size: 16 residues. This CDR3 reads CASSQVGGQINSPLHF. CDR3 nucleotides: TGTGCCAGCAGCCAAGTCGGTGGACAGATTAATTCACCCCTCCACTTT.

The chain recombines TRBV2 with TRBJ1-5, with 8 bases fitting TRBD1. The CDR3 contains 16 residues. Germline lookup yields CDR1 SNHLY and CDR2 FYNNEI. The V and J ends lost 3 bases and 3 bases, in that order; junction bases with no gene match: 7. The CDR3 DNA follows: TGTGCCAGCAGTGAGACAGGGGAAAGGATCAATCAGCCCCAGCATTTT. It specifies CASSETGERINQPQHF.

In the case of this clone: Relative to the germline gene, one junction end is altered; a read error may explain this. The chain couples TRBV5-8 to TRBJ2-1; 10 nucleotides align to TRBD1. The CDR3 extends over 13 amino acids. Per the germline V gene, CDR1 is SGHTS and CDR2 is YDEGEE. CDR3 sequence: CASSFGGQGFLIF. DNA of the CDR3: TGTGCCAGCAGCTTCGGGGGACAGGGGTTTCTGATCTTC.

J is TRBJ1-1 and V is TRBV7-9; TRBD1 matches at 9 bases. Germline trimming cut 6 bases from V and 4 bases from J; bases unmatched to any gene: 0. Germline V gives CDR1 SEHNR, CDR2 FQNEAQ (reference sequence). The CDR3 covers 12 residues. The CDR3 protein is CASRTGGTEAFF. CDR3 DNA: TGTGCCAGCAGGACAGGGGGCACTGAAGCTTTCTTT.

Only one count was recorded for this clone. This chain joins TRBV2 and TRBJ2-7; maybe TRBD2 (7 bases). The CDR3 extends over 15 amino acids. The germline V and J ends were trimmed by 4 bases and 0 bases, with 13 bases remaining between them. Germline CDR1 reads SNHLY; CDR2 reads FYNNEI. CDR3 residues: CASSGGGRFSYEQYF. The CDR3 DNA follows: TGTGCCAGCAGTGGGGGGGGGCGGTTCTCCTACGAGCAGTACTTC.